The 5 T cell receptor beta chains presented below share a single source sample, sequenced in a study of cytomegalovirus exposure and HLA in healthy donors. PCR used 60 Vbeta primers and 13 Jbeta primers. Generated by immunoSEQ multiplex PCR, the TCRdb table keeps only in-frame clones and is missing some. The data show 150,000 or so clones, about 74% seen once. Sequencing was carried out using PBMCs. The receptors were sampled from a man aged 40-55 years in good health and CMV-seropositive.

The V call is TRBV9, the J call TRBJ2-1, with 12 bases lining up with TRBD2. After removal of 4 bases from V and 4 bases from J, the junction contained 18 bases not matched to a gene. This CDR3 has 20 residues. The germline gives CDR1 SGDLS, CDR2 YYNGEE. In nucleotides, the CDR3 is TGTGCCAGCAGCCTCAGCGATCCTAGCGGGAGGGCCCGCCCGTACAATGAGCAGTTCTTC. Encoded protein: CASSLSDPSGRARPYNEQFF.

The genes are TRBV7-3 and TRBJ1-1; TRBD1 matches 7 bases. V shed 3 bases and J 3 bases; nucleotides not matched to a gene: 4. This CDR3 is built from 14 residues. The germline gives CDR1 SGHTA, CDR2 FQGTGA. The DNA of the CDR3 is TGTGCCAGCAGCTTGACAGGGCAAGACACTGAAGCTTTCTTT. Protein: CASSLTGQDTEAFF.

The J gene is TRBJ2-1, the V gene TRBV19; possibly TRBD1 for D (5 bases). With 1 base removed from V and 8 bases from J, the gap between germline ends came to 9 bases. This CDR3 is built from 13 residues. Germline values: CDR1 LNHDA, CDR2 SQIVND (reference sequence). The CDR3 here is CASSIGGGYEQFF. The DNA for the CDR3 is TGTGCCAGTAGTATAGGGGGCGGCTATGAGCAGTTCTTC. Looking up the rest from reference TRBV19 and TRBJ2-1 gives the full variable domain: DGGITQSPKYLFRKEGQNVTLSCEQNLNHDAMYWYRQDPGQGLRLIYYSQIVNDFQKGDIAEGYSVSREKKESFPLTVTSAQKNPTAFYLCASSIGGGYEQFFGPGTRLTVL.

The rearrangement links TRBV15 to TRBJ2-7, with D maybe TRBD2 (5 bases). V was trimmed by 5 bases and J by 1 base, leaving 21 bases between them. From germline, CDR1 is LNHNV and CDR2 YYDKDF (reference sequence). The CDR3 extends over 17 amino acids. The CDR3 reads CATSVKLRAGDSYEQYF. In DNA form, the CDR3 reads TGTGCCACCAGCGTTAAACTCCGGGCGGGTGATTCCTACGAGCAGTACTTC.

The table lists this clone with a count of one. The rearrangement links TRBV21-1 to TRBJ1-1. TRBV21-1 is classified as a pseudogene. The CDR3 extends over 12 amino acids. CDR3: CASSRGITEAFF. The CDR3 DNA reads TGTGCCAGCAGCAGAGGGATTACTGAAGCTTTCTTT.